This T cell receptor (beta chain) was obtained from a study of T cell responses to AZD1222 COVID-19 vaccine. In the study overall: Investigators merged groups given second doses at roughly 4 or roughly 12 weeks. Study-wide points: It should be noted that donors were predominantly white British and more often female, and clonal diversity was possibly underestimated. Unmutated variant regions are reportedly the target of nearly half of TCRs that are spike-specific. Two AZD1222 doses significantly raised spike-specific TCR breadth and depth over controls.

V was clipped by 4 bases and J by 4 bases, with 9 bases between them. The CDR3 sequence is 13 residues long. Germline CDR1 reads SGHTS; CDR2 reads YDEGEE. In the case of this clone: Its antigen is undetermined.

Only in-frame clones appear in the TCRdb table, and some are missing; sequencing was by immunoSEQ multiplex PCR. The sample holds 150,000 or so clones, 80% to 90% seen once. The V call is TRBV5-8, the J call TRBJ1-5; D gene unclear. This clonotype was obtained from an adult in good health. The input for sequencing was peripheral blood, taken on day 0 of AZD1222 vaccination. The CDR3 loop reads CASSHRGNQPQHF. The CDR3 DNA is TGTGCCAGCAGCCACAGAGGGAATCAGCCCCAGCATTTT.